These 32 T cell receptor beta chains share one sample of origin, sequenced in a study of T cell responses to AZD1222 COVID-19 vaccine. Method: immunoSEQ multiplex PCR; TCRdb's copy keeps in-frame clones and lacks some. The sample has around 150,000 clones, 92% seen once. Sample: peripheral blood, taken 28 days after the second AZD1222 dose. These receptors came from an adult who received the AZD1222 COVID-19 vaccine.

The chain is built from TRBV10-3 and TRBJ2-1, with no clear D. The V and J ends lost 7 bases and 8 bases respectively, with 12 bases between them. There are 12 residues in the CDR3. Germline lookup yields CDR1 ENHRY and CDR2 SYGVKD. In DNA form, the CDR3 reads TGTGCCATCACAAGTTTAGCCCATGAGCAGTTCTTC. This gives the protein CAITSLAHEQFF.

The V gene is TRBV5-6, the J gene TRBJ2-1; 9 bases fit TRBD2. J was trimmed by 6 bases and V by 0 bases; bases with no gene match: 4. The CDR3 covers 15 residues. The germline CDR1 and CDR2 sequences are SGHDT and YYEEEE. The CDR3: CASSLEPSGANEQFF. CDR3 DNA: TGTGCCAGCAGCTTGGAACCTAGCGGGGCCAATGAGCAGTTCTTC.

The chain couples TRBV18 to TRBJ2-2, with 7 positions matching TRBD1. The CDR3 totals 16 residues. Germline values: CDR1 KGHSH, CDR2 LQKENI. With V trimmed by 2 bases and J by 5 bases, 8 bases remained unmatched. DNA for the CDR3: TGTGCCAGCTCACCAGGCGACAGGGTTGGTACCGGGGAGCTGTTTTTT. Protein: CASSPGDRVGTGELFF.

The chain has TRBV24-1 and TRBJ2-7; D possibly corresponds to TRBD1 (5 bases). V gave up 12 bases and J gave up 1 base, with 12 bases separating them. CDR3 length: 12 amino acids. Germline assignment: CDR1 KGHDR and CDR2 SFDVKD. CDR3 nucleotides: TGTGCCGTTAGGCAGGGATCCTACGAGCAGTACTTC. Translating it yields CAVRQGSYEQYF.

The chain links TRBV7-9 to TRBJ2-7; D uncertain. This CDR3 is built from 15 residues. The germline V and J ends were trimmed by 1 base and 1 base, with 11 bases remaining between them. Looked up from germline, CDR1 is SEHNR and CDR2 is FQNEAQ (reference sequence). CDR3 region: CASSLVEAASYEQYF. In nucleotides, the CDR3 is TGTGCCAGCAGCTTAGTAGAGGCAGCATCCTACGAGCAGTACTTC.

The V and J genes are TRBV5-5 and TRBJ2-1; D is perhaps TRBD1 or TRBD2 (6 bases each). The CDR3 runs 16 residues. Trimming removed 0 bases at V and 9 bases at J, with 19 bases between. Germline CDR1 is SGHKS and CDR2 is YYEKEE (reference sequence). The CDR3 DNA follows: TGTGCCAGCAGCTTGGTTTTCCGGGGGCGCGAGAGTGAGCAGTTCTTC. This sequence encodes CASSLVFRGRESEQFF.

The chain uses TRBV5-5 and TRBJ1-2; 9 bases match TRBD1. The trim removed 4 bases at V and 0 bases at J, leaving 4 bases unmatched. This CDR3 has 15 residues. Germline V lookup: CDR1 SGHKS, CDR2 YYEKEE (reference sequence). Written as DNA, the CDR3 is TGTGCCAGCAGCCCCTGGGACAGGGCTAACTATGGCTACACCTTC. Its protein is CASSPWDRANYGYTF.

V usage is TRBV6-6 and J usage is TRBJ1-3; D remains ambiguous. Germline V gives CDR1 MNHNY, CDR2 SVGAGI (reference sequence). The CDR3 spans 14 residues. V dropped 7 bases and J dropped 7 bases, with 17 bases sitting between them. CDR3 nucleotide sequence: TGTGCCAGCACAACAGCCACCCGGTACAACACCATATATTTT. This encodes CASTTATRYNTIYF.

The chain recombines TRBV10-3 with TRBJ1-2; 8 nucleotides line up with TRBD1. This CDR3 has 14 residues. Per the germline V gene, CDR1 is ENHRY and CDR2 is SYGVKD. The V segment lost 6 bases and the J segment 4 bases; nucleotides outside the gene matches: 7. In DNA, the CDR3 is TGTGCCATCAGGGAGGGGGACAGGATCTATGGCTACACCTTC. This translates into CAIREGDRIYGYTF.

The chain uses TRBV9 and TRBJ2-7, with 7 bases identical to TRBD2. V shed 3 bases, J shed 2 bases, and the junction held 5 bases outside the gene matches. Germline V gives CDR1 SGDLS, CDR2 YYNGEE. The CDR3 loop spans 14 amino acids. As DNA, the CDR3 is TGTGCCAGCAGCGAAGGACTAGAAACCTACGAGCAGTACTTC. Residues: CASSEGLETYEQYF.

In regard to this clone: In the same sample, other DNA sequences code for this CDR3. This rearrangement joins TRBV19 to TRBJ2-3, with 13 bases matching TRBD2. The V segment lost 9 bases and the J segment 4 bases; nucleotides outside the gene matches: 7. CDR3 length: 15 amino acids. Germline loops: CDR1 LNHDA, CDR2 SQIVND (reference sequence). The CDR3 nucleotides are TGTGCCAGCTCGAGACTAGCGGGAGGAGCAGATACGCAGTATTTT. This encodes CASSRLAGGADTQYF. The whole variable domain, filled in from reference TRBV19 and TRBJ2-3, reads DGGITQSPKYLFRKEGQNVTLSCEQNLNHDAMYWYRQDPGQGLRLIYYSQIVNDFQKGDIAEGYSVSREKKESFPLTVTSAQKNPTAFYLCASSRLAGGADTQYFGPGTRLTVL.

J is TRBJ2-3 and V is TRBV2; D is uncertain. This CDR3 region has 13 residues. Trimming left V 8 bases short and J 2 bases short, with 11 bases between. Germline V CDR1 and CDR2: SNHLY, FYNNEI. The CDR3, as DNA: TGTGCCAGCCAGAACACCCTCACAGATACGCAGTATTTT. Translating it yields CASQNTLTDTQYF.

This chain connects TRBV10-2 to TRBJ1-6, with a tentative D call TRBD1 (6 bases). In germline, CDR1 is WSHSY, CDR2 SAAADI. V lost 4 bases and J lost 2, with 9 bases in between. The CDR3 runs 15 residues. CDR3: CASSGGAPYNSPLHF. CDR3 nucleotide sequence: TGCGCCAGCAGTGGGGGGGCCCCCTATAATTCACCCCTCCACTTT.

V is TRBV19 and J is TRBJ2-5; D may be TRBD1 (6 bases). The V and J ends lost 5 bases and 2 bases respectively, with 15 bases between them. From germline, CDR1 is LNHDA and CDR2 SQIVND (reference sequence). This CDR3 comprises 15 residues. In DNA form, the CDR3 reads TGTGCCAGTAGTGACCAGGGGCCCCTTCAAGAGACCCAGTACTTC. Its protein product is CASSDQGPLQETQYF. Combining the CDR3 with reference TRBV19 and TRBJ2-5 gives the whole variable domain DGGITQSPKYLFRKEGQNVTLSCEQNLNHDAMYWYRQDPGQGLRLIYYSQIVNDFQKGDIAEGYSVSREKKESFPLTVTSAQKNPTAFYLCASSDQGPLQETQYFGPGTRLLVL.

The chain links TRBV5-5 to TRBJ2-1; 7 bases agree with TRBD2. J gave up 0 bases and V 3 bases, and 6 bases lay outside the gene matches. Germline V gene data show CDR1 as SGHKS and CDR2 as YYEKEE (reference sequence). The CDR3 extends over 16 amino acids. CDR3 residues: CASSSTAGSSYNEQFF. CDR3 sequence (DNA): TGTGCCAGCAGCTCCACAGCGGGGAGCTCCTACAATGAGCAGTTCTTC.

This clone was seen just once. V usage is TRBV2 and J usage is TRBJ1-4; tentative D call: TRBD1 (5 bases). V was shortened by 5 bases and J by 4 bases, with 11 bases between the two germline ends. This CDR3 contains 14 residues. The germline V gene encodes CDR1 SNHLY and CDR2 FYNNEI. In DNA form, the CDR3 reads TGTGCCAGCAGTACCTTCGACAGTAATGAAAAACTGTTTTTT. The encoded protein is CASSTFDSNEKLFF. Looking up the rest from reference TRBV2 and TRBJ1-4 gives the full variable domain: EPEVTQTPSHQVTQMGQEVILRCVPISNHLYFYWYRQILGQKVEFLVSFYNNEISEKSEIFDDQFSVERPDGSNFTLKIRSTKLEDSAMYFCASSTFDSNEKLFFGSGTQLSVL.

V gene TRBV11-2 combines with J gene TRBJ2-7, with D maybe TRBD1 (5 bases). CDR3 length: 14 residues. V shed 1 base and J shed 0 bases, with 7 bases lying between them. Germline values: CDR1 SGHAT, CDR2 FQNNGV. The DNA of the CDR3 is TGTGCCAGCAGCTTAGGACAGCTCTCCTACGAGCAGTACTTC. This codes for CASSLGQLSYEQYF.

This clone showed up just once. The J gene is TRBJ1-1, the V gene TRBV30, with a weak D call TRBD1 (6 bases). V was clipped by 3 bases and J by 3 bases, with 14 bases between them. The CDR3 covers 14 residues. Looked up from germline, CDR1 is GTSNPN and CDR2 is SVGIG (reference sequence). The CDR3 is CAWSPTGFYTEAFF. For the CDR3, the DNA is TGTGCCTGGAGCCCCACAGGGTTCTACACTGAAGCTTTCTTT.

This chain uses TRBV5-1 with TRBJ1-1; D is undetermined. From germline, CDR1 is SGHRS and CDR2 YFSETQ. The length of the CDR3 is 14 residues. The germline V and J ends were trimmed by 0 bases and 0 bases, with 6 bases remaining between them. CDR3 region: CASSLGSMNTEAFF. CDR3 bases: TGCGCCAGCAGCTTGGGCAGCATGAACACTGAAGCTTTCTTT.

The table lists this clone with a few counts. The genes are TRBV2 and TRBJ1-4; no clear D. This CDR3 comprises 13 residues. Per the germline V gene, CDR1 is SNHLY and CDR2 is FYNNEI. Trimming shortened V by 9 bases and J by 8 bases, and 16 bases separated the two germline ends. The CDR3 nucleotides read TGTGCCAGTGATAGAGGGAGTGACGAAAAACTGTTTTTT. Translated, it gives CASDRGSDEKLFF.

This chain uses TRBV5-4 with TRBJ1-4, with TRBD1 identical over 8 bases. Germline CDR1 reads SGHNT; CDR2 reads YYREEE (reference sequence). The trim removed 4 bases at V and 2 bases at J, leaving 10 bases unmatched. The CDR3 has 17 residues. The CDR3 nucleotides are TGTGCCAGCAGCCTCGACAGGGGAGGTGGGACTAATGAAAAACTGTTTTTT. Its protein product is CASSLDRGGGTNEKLFF.

This clone was seen a single time. The chain has TRBV10-3 and TRBJ2-5; D not resolved. Between the trimmed V and J ends, which lost 6 bases and 2 bases, there was a span of 16 bases. Germline V gene sequence: CDR1 ENHRY, CDR2 SYGVKD. The CDR3 sequence is 15 residues long. CDR3 residues: CAIRESVVLQETQYF. The CDR3 nucleotides read TGTGCCATCAGGGAGAGCGTTGTTCTACAAGAGACCCAGTACTTC.

The gene calls are TRBV2 and TRBJ1-1; 7 nucleotides align to TRBD1. CDR1 is SNHLY, CDR2 FYNNEI, per germline. CDR3 length equals 13 residues. V gave up 10 bases and J gave up 0 bases; unmatched junction bases: 5. The CDR3 DNA sequence: TGTGCCACCGCAGGGGGTATGAACACTGAAGCTTTCTTT. Amino acids: CATAGGMNTEAFF.

This clone was detected only once. The chain joins TRBV6-5 to TRBJ1-5; TRBD1 matches at 7 bases. CDR1 and CDR2 (germline): MNHEY, SVGAGI. The CDR3 contains 13 residues. V lost 5 bases and J lost 5; bases outside the gene matches: 3. The CDR3 nucleotides read TGTGCCAGCAGTAAGGACAGGCATCAGCCCCAGCATTTT. This gives the protein CASSKDRHQPQHF.

The chain combines TRBV28 with TRBJ1-1, with D uncertain. The CDR3 totals 12 residues. The V gene's germline CDR1 is MDHEN and CDR2 SYDVKM. Trimming removed 8 bases from V and 0 bases from J, with 7 bases in between. The CDR3 protein is CASGVLNTEAFF. Written as DNA, the CDR3 is TGTGCCAGCGGGGTGCTGAACACTGAAGCTTTCTTT.

The chain has TRBV19 and TRBJ2-3; TRBD2 matches at 14 bases. Germline CDR1 and CDR2: LNHDA and SQIVND (reference sequence). J lost 1 base, V lost 4 bases, and 16 bases had no gene match. The CDR3 is 21 amino acids. The CDR3 bases are TGTGCCAGTAGTACCCCCCAGGGGACTAGCGGGAGTGTTAGGGGCACAGATACGCAGTATTTT. It yields the protein CASSTPQGTSGSVRGTDTQYF.

The chain has TRBV19 and TRBJ2-7, with D possibly matching TRBD1 (6 bases). The CDR3 contains 16 residues. From germline, CDR1 is LNHDA and CDR2 SQIVND (reference sequence). V lost 3 bases and J lost 4, with 19 bases in between. CDR3 loop: CASSMIISGRGYEQYF. In DNA form, the CDR3 reads TGTGCCAGTAGTATGATTATAAGCGGAAGGGGGTACGAGCAGTACTTC.

The chain employs TRBV30 and TRBJ2-7, with TRBD2 matching 7 bases. Germline V CDR1 and CDR2: GTSNPN, SVGIG (reference sequence). CDR3 length: 17 residues. V was pared by 3 bases and J by 2 bases, with 16 bases of the junction left unmatched. CDR3 residues: CAWRLGGGSRNTYEQYF. In nucleotides, the CDR3 is TGTGCCTGGAGGCTGGGTGGCGGGAGCCGAAATACCTACGAGCAGTACTTC.

The chain carries TRBV5-4 and TRBJ2-3, with 8 bases identical to TRBD1. Germline CDR1 is SGHNT and CDR2 is YYREEE (reference sequence). Losses at the gene ends were 0 bases for V and 3 bases for J; bases not matched to a gene: 3. This CDR3 is built from 15 residues. The CDR3 sequence is CASSLGYRGTDTQYF. Written as DNA, the CDR3 is TGTGCCAGCAGCTTGGGATACAGGGGGACAGATACGCAGTATTTT.

CDR3 protein: CASSPQRGHLDTQYF. The CDR3 nucleotides read TGTGCCAGCAGCCCACAAAGGGGGCATTTAGATACGCAGTATTTT. The J gene is TRBJ2-3, the V gene TRBV11-3, with 7 bases fitting TRBD1. Losses at the gene ends were 5 bases for V and 5 bases for J; bases not matched to a gene: 10. The CDR3 extends over 15 amino acids. Germline V lookup: CDR1 SGHNT, CDR2 YENEEA.

The chain joins TRBV5-1 to TRBJ2-2; D is possibly TRBD1 (6 bases). V was trimmed by 3 bases and J by 0 bases, leaving 9 bases between them. The CDR3 runs 15 residues. Germline-derived CDR1 and CDR2 are SGHRS and YFSETQ. This CDR3 is CASSYGTTNTGELFF. CDR3 in DNA: TGCGCCAGCAGCTACGGGACAACGAACACCGGGGAGCTGTTTTTT.

The genes are TRBV15 and TRBJ2-1, with D possibly being TRBD2 (6 bases). The CDR3 contains 13 residues. Trimming shortened V by 1 base and J by 10 bases, and 11 bases separated the two germline ends. Germline V gives CDR1 LNHNV, CDR2 YYDKDF (reference sequence). In nucleotides, the CDR3 is TGTGCCACCAGCAGAGTGTGGGAGGAGGAGCAGTTCTTC. The encoded protein is CATSRVWEEEQFF.